This T cell receptor beta chain was sequenced during a study of CD8 T cells in ankylosing spondylitis. Study-wide results and limits: A motif in TCR beta, a set of roughly eight highly homologous variants, appeared characteristic of ankylosing spondylitis blood. It was reported that disease-linked clones were significantly enriched in matched ankylosing spondylitis synovial fluid.

TCRdb re-analysed the 5' RACE reads in MiXCR, keeping a single row per CDR3 protein. The sample carries roughly 300,000 distinct CDR3 sequences, 6.5% to 10% recorded once. This CDR3 has 16 amino acids. The V segment lost 4 bases and the J segment 3 bases; nucleotides outside the gene matches: 7. Germline CDR1 and CDR2: SGHRS and YFSETQ. As to this clonotype: Its target is unknown.

The sequencing input was blood, either unsorted or a sorted T cell fraction (not recorded which). This clonotype originated in a male donor with ankylosing spondylitis. This sequence joins TRBV5-1 and TRBJ2-2; 9 bases match TRBD2. DNA of the CDR3: TGCGCCAGCAGCCCCCGGCTAGCGGGATACACCGGGGAGCTGTTTTTT. As protein: CASSPRLAGYTGELFF.